This passage covers 14 T cell receptor beta chains from one sample sequenced in a study of blood T cell repertoires in COVID-19. Generated by immunoSEQ multiplex PCR, the TCRdb table keeps only in-frame clones and is missing some. The profile shows around 300,000 clones, roughly 89% of them singletons. Sequenced material: PBMCs or T cells enriched from blood (not recorded which). These TCRs come from a woman in her fifties or sixties who had recovered from COVID-19.

V is TRBV27 and J is TRBJ1-1; 10 bases are shared with TRBD1. The V segment lost 6 bases and the J segment 2 bases; nucleotides outside the gene matches: 6. CDR1 and CDR2 from the germline V gene are MNHEY and SMNVEV (reference sequence). The CDR3 covers 15 residues. The CDR3, as DNA: TGTGCCAGCAGAAGACAGGGGGCGGGAAACACTGAAGCTTTCTTT. Its protein is CASRRQGAGNTEAFF.

The CDR3 DNA reads as TGTGCCAGCAGTACCAGACAGGGAACTAATGAAAAACTGTTTTTT. Translated: CASSTRQGTNEKLFF. This chain links TRBV28 with TRBJ1-4; 7 nucleotides agree with TRBD1. There are 15 residues in the CDR3. Germline V gene sequence: CDR1 MDHEN, CDR2 SYDVKM. V lost 5 bases and J lost 1; bases outside the gene matches: 4.

V is TRBV30 and J is TRBJ1-2, with TRBD1 matching over 7 bases. V lost 8 bases and J lost 2; bases outside the gene matches: 5. This CDR3 contains 12 residues. Germline values: CDR1 GTSNPN, CDR2 SVGIG (reference sequence). Here the CDR3 reads CAQGQTNYGYTF. CDR3 in DNA: TGTGCCCAGGGACAGACGAACTATGGCTACACCTTC.

The chain recombines TRBV5-1 with TRBJ2-7, with a possible D match to TRBD1 (6 bases). Germline lookup yields CDR1 SGHRS and CDR2 YFSETQ. The CDR3 has 12 residues. V lost 2 bases and J 5 bases, leaving 8 bases between the germline ends. CDR3 bases: TGCGCCAGCAGCTTAGAGGGGGACGAGCAGTACTTC. This gives the protein CASSLEGDEQYF.

The CDR3: CASSVGLAGVEQYF. The CDR3, as DNA: TGTGCCAGCAGCGTAGGTCTAGCGGGAGTGGAGCAGTACTTC. The chain employs TRBV9 and TRBJ2-7, with TRBD2 matching 10 bases. The length of the CDR3 is 14 residues. With V trimmed by 0 bases and J by 7 bases, 4 bases remained unmatched. Germline V lookup: CDR1 SGDLS, CDR2 YYNGEE.

The V and J genes are TRBV7-3 and TRBJ2-2, with 9 bases fitting TRBD2. Per germline, CDR1 SGHTA and CDR2 FQGTGA. The V and J ends lost 5 bases and 3 bases, in that order; junction bases with no gene match: 4. The CDR3 loop spans 15 amino acids. The CDR3 here is CASSQRGADTGELFF. The CDR3 DNA reads as TGTGCCAGCAGCCAGCGGGGGGCGGACACCGGGGAGCTGTTTTTT.

This sequence joins TRBV27 and TRBJ2-7; 8 bases fit TRBD1. The CDR3 is 14 amino acids. Germline trimming cut 7 bases from V and 0 bases from J; bases unmatched to any gene: 5. Germline-derived CDR1 and CDR2 are MNHEY and SMNVEV (reference sequence). CDR3 residues: CASKPGTGSYEQYF. Written as DNA, the CDR3 is TGTGCCAGCAAGCCCGGGACAGGCTCCTACGAGCAGTACTTC.

The gene calls are TRBV2 and TRBJ1-2, with D possibly TRBD1 on 6 matching bases. Germline CDR1 SNHLY, CDR2 FYNNEI. The CDR3 length is 12 residues. V lost 6 bases to trimming and J lost 4 bases, with 9 bases between them. This CDR3 reads CASRRTVYGYTF. CDR3 sequence (DNA): TGTGCCAGCAGGAGGACAGTCTATGGCTACACCTTC.

The chain combines TRBV9 with TRBJ1-6; D gene ambiguous. The CDR3 is made up of 17 amino acids. The ends were cut back, 2 bases at V and 0 bases at J, with 12 bases in the middle. Germline lookup yields CDR1 SGDLS and CDR2 YYNGEE. DNA of the CDR3: TGTGCCAGCAGCGTCGCACAGATCAGCTCCTATAATTCACCCCTCCACTTT. Its translation is CASSVAQISSYNSPLHF.

J is TRBJ2-3 and V is TRBV5-1; 8 bases agree with TRBD1. The CDR3 is 17 amino acids. J gave up 5 bases and V 4 bases, and 15 bases lay outside the gene matches. Germline V gives CDR1 SGHRS, CDR2 YFSETQ. CDR3 coding DNA: TGCGCCAGCAGCGCCCGAGGGGTCGGGACAGGCGAAGATACGCAGTATTTT. Its protein is CASSARGVGTGEDTQYF.

On this clone: Distinct nucleotide sequences in the sample also encode this CDR3. The chain has TRBV5-1 and TRBJ1-1; perhaps TRBD1 as D (5 bases). The CDR3 covers 14 residues. Trimming took off 0 bases at V and 1 base at J, with 7 bases between the two ends. The germline V gene has CDR1 SGHRS and CDR2 YFSETQ. CDR3: CASSLGGQNTEAFF. CDR3 in DNA: TGCGCCAGCAGCTTGGGGGGCCAGAACACTGAAGCTTTCTTT.

The chain uses TRBV3-1 (or the pseudogene TRBV3-2) and TRBJ2-1; unclear D gene. The V end was cut by 3 bases, the J end by 12 bases, with 12 bases between. The germline V gene has CDR1 LGHDT and CDR2 YNNKEL (reference sequence). CDR3 size: 12 residues. In DNA form, the CDR3 reads TGTGCCAGCAGCCATGAAGAAACTATGCAGTTCTTC. Protein product: CASSHEETMQFF.

With respect to this clone: In the same sample, other DNA sequences code for this CDR3. The chain employs TRBV27 and TRBJ1-6; 9 bases map to TRBD1. The J segment lost 7 bases and the V segment lost 0 bases, leaving 1 base of the junction unmatched. This CDR3 spans 15 amino acids. CDR1 and CDR2 from the germline V gene are MNHEY and SMNVEV (reference sequence). The CDR3, as DNA: TGTGCCAGCAGTTTATCGGGGACAGGGAATTCACCCCTCCACTTT. It codes for CASSLSGTGNSPLHF.

In its sample, this clone was seen once. The chain recombines TRBV28 with TRBJ2-2; D is perhaps TRBD2 (5 bases). In germline, CDR1 is MDHEN, CDR2 SYDVKM. This CDR3 comprises 16 residues. V lost 5 bases to trimming and J lost 7 bases, with 20 bases between them. The DNA of the CDR3 is TGTGCCAGCAGTGCGCGGGTGCGGTCCACTGGCGGGGAGCTGTTTTTT. Translation gives CASSARVRSTGGELFF.